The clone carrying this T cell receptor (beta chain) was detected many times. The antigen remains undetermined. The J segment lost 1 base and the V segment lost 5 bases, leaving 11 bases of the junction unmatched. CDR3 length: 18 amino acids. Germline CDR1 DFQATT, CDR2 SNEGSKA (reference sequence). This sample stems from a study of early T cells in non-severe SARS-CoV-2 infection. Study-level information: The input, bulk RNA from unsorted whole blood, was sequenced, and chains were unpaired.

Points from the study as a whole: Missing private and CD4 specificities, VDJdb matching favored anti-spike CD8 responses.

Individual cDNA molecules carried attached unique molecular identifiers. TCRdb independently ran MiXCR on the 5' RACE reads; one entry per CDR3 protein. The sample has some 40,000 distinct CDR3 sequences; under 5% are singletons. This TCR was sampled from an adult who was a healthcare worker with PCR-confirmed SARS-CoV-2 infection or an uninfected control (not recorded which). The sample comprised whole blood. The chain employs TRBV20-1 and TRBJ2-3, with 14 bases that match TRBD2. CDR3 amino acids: CSAQTGLAGVWGTDTQYF. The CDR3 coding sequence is TGCAGTGCTCAAACGGGACTAGCGGGAGTCTGGGGCACAGATACGCAGTATTTT.